Listed below are T cell receptor beta chains from one sample, sequenced in a study of blood T cell repertoires in COVID-19. Data came from immunoSEQ multiplex PCR; TCRdb stores just in-frame clones and leaves some out. The data contain under 250,000 clones, roughly 90% of them singletons. The sample comprised peripheral blood. These receptors came from a man between 60 and 70 years old with acute or convalescent COVID-19. CDR3s include the opening cysteine and the closing phenylalanine or tryptophan. Each record gives: clone size, J gene, D gene, V gene, CDR3 length, CDR3 DNA, CDR3 protein. A D gene is named only where the DNA matches it firmly. A clone size is listed for some rows: how often the clone was seen (once, few, many), or a class if it is expanded.

clone size: NA
J gene: TRBJ2-3
D gene: NA
V gene: TRBV3-1/TRBV3-2
CDR3 length: 12
CDR3 DNA: TGTGCCAGCAGCCACGTCCCAGATACGCAGTATTTT
CDR3 protein: CASSHVPDTQYF

clone size: NA
J gene: TRBJ2-7
D gene: TRBD1
V gene: TRBV27
CDR3 length: 15
CDR3 DNA: TGTGCCAGCAGTTTGGGACAGACTCTCTCCTACGAGCAGTACTTC
CDR3 protein: CASSLGQTLSYEQYF

clone size: NA
J gene: TRBJ1-2
D gene: TRBD1
V gene: TRBV5-1
CDR3 length: 14
CDR3 DNA: TGCGCCAGCAGCTCCAGACAGGGGGACTATGGCTACACCTTC
CDR3 protein: CASSSRQGDYGYTF

clone size: NA
J gene: TRBJ2-1
D gene: NA
V gene: TRBV30
CDR3 length: 13
CDR3 DNA: TGTGCCTGGAGTCTGACTCCCAAGAATGAGCAGTTCTTC
CDR3 protein: CAWSLTPKNEQFF

clone size: NA
J gene: TRBJ2-7
D gene: TRBD1
V gene: TRBV20-1
CDR3 length: 11
CDR3 DNA: TGCAGTGCTCGGACAGGGTTCGAGCAGTACTTC
CDR3 protein: CSARTGFEQYF

clone size: NA
J gene: TRBJ1-5
D gene: NA
V gene: TRBV3-1/TRBV3-2
CDR3 length: 14
CDR3 DNA: TGTGCCAGCTTTATTGGAAGGGGAAATCAGCCCCAGCATTTT
CDR3 protein: CASFIGRGNQPQHF

clone size: NA
J gene: TRBJ1-2
D gene: NA
V gene: TRBV28
CDR3 length: 17
CDR3 DNA: TGTGCCAGCAGTTTATCCCCGTTCGCGGAGGACTCTTATGGCTACACCTTC
CDR3 protein: CASSLSPFAEDSYGYTF

clone size: NA
J gene: TRBJ1-2
D gene: NA
V gene: TRBV7-2
CDR3 length: 14
CDR3 DNA: TGTGCCAGCAGCTTGGGCCTTCGGGAGAATGGCTACACCTTC
CDR3 protein: CASSLGLRENGYTF

clone size: NA
J gene: TRBJ2-2
D gene: NA
V gene: TRBV28
CDR3 length: 17
CDR3 DNA: TGTGCCAGCAGTTTATTTACCCTGGGGCAGAACACCGGGGAGCTGTTTTTT
CDR3 protein: CASSLFTLGQNTGELFF

clone size: NA
J gene: TRBJ2-7
D gene: NA
V gene: TRBV7-2
CDR3 length: 16
CDR3 DNA: TGTGCCAGCAGCTTAGCCCAGGGGCTGGGGGTTTACGAGCAGTACTTC
CDR3 protein: CASSLAQGLGVYEQYF

clone size: NA
J gene: TRBJ2-2
D gene: TRBD1
V gene: TRBV5-1
CDR3 length: 17
CDR3 DNA: TGCGCCAGCAGCACTGAGACAGGGCCCCTTGACACCGGGGAGCTGTTTTTT
CDR3 protein: CASSTETGPLDTGELFF

clone size: NA
J gene: TRBJ2-7
D gene: NA
V gene: TRBV7-9
CDR3 length: 14
CDR3 DNA: TGTGCCAGCAGCTTAGAGGCAGGGCCCCACGAGCAGTACTTC
CDR3 protein: CASSLEAGPHEQYF

clone size: NA
J gene: TRBJ2-6
D gene: NA
V gene: TRBV7-2
CDR3 length: 16
CDR3 DNA: TGTGCCAGCAGCTTAGGTAGCCACTCTGGGGCCAACGTCCTGACTTTC
CDR3 protein: CASSLGSHSGANVLTF

clone size: few
J gene: TRBJ2-3
D gene: NA
V gene: TRBV28
CDR3 length: 15
CDR3 DNA: TGTGCCAGCAGTTTAGTAGCAGACAGCACAGATACGCAGTATTTT
CDR3 protein: CASSLVADSTDTQYF

clone size: NA
J gene: TRBJ2-5
D gene: TRBD2
V gene: TRBV29-1
CDR3 length: 12
CDR3 DNA: TGCAGCGCCACACTAGCGGGATGGTCCCAGTACTTC
CDR3 protein: CSATLAGWSQYF

clone size: NA
J gene: TRBJ2-1
D gene: TRBD2
V gene: TRBV7-3
CDR3 length: 15
CDR3 DNA: TGTGCCAGCGCGGGAGGCCCAAGCTCCTACAATGAGCAGTTCTTC
CDR3 protein: CASAGGPSSYNEQFF

clone size: NA
J gene: TRBJ2-7
D gene: TRBD2
V gene: TRBV28
CDR3 length: 18
CDR3 DNA: TGTGCCAGCAGACGCACCGGTACTAGCGGGAGGGCCACACGCGAGCAGTACTTC
CDR3 protein: CASRRTGTSGRATREQYF

clone size: NA
J gene: TRBJ1-5
D gene: TRBD1
V gene: TRBV7-2
CDR3 length: 14
CDR3 DNA: TGTGCCAGCAGCTCTAGACAGGGAAATCAGCCCCAGCATTTT
CDR3 protein: CASSSRQGNQPQHF

clone size: NA
J gene: TRBJ1-5
D gene: TRBD1
V gene: TRBV6-5
CDR3 length: 14
CDR3 DNA: TGTGCCACCCACAGGGGGGGGCCGAATCAGCCCCAGCATTTT
CDR3 protein: CATHRGGPNQPQHF

clone size: NA
J gene: TRBJ1-1
D gene: TRBD1
V gene: TRBV6-5
CDR3 length: 13
CDR3 DNA: TGTGCCAGCAGGTCAGGGGGTCTTACTGAAGCTTTCTTT
CDR3 protein: CASRSGGLTEAFF

clone size: once
J gene: TRBJ2-1
D gene: TRBD1
V gene: TRBV7-3
CDR3 length: 16
CDR3 DNA: TGTGCCAGCAGCCCGCCCGGGACAGGGTCTTCAAATGAGCAGTTCTTC
CDR3 protein: CASSPPGTGSSNEQFF

clone size: NA
J gene: TRBJ2-1
D gene: TRBD2
V gene: TRBV7-3
CDR3 length: 14
CDR3 DNA: TGTGCCAGCAGCTCCGGACTAGCGGGAGTTGAGCAGTTCTTC
CDR3 protein: CASSSGLAGVEQFF

clone size: NA
J gene: TRBJ1-1
D gene: TRBD1
V gene: TRBV27
CDR3 length: 15
CDR3 DNA: TGTGCCAGCAGTCAAAACAGGGGCGGGTACACTGAAGCTTTCTTT
CDR3 protein: CASSQNRGGYTEAFF

clone size: NA
J gene: TRBJ1-1
D gene: NA
V gene: TRBV30
CDR3 length: 13
CDR3 DNA: TGTGCCTGGAGTGTTAGAATCGGGTATGCGGCTTTCTTT
CDR3 protein: CAWSVRIGYAAFF

clone size: once
J gene: TRBJ1-6
D gene: NA
V gene: TRBV11-1
CDR3 length: 16
CDR3 DNA: TGTGCCAGCAGCCTCCGGGGGAGCTCCTATAATTCACCCCTCCACTTT
CDR3 protein: CASSLRGSSYNSPLHF

clone size: few
J gene: TRBJ1-1
D gene: NA
V gene: TRBV28
CDR3 length: 12
CDR3 DNA: TGTGCCAGCATCACCAAGGCACAGAGAGCTTTCTTT
CDR3 protein: CASITKAQRAFF

clone size: once
J gene: TRBJ1-6
D gene: NA
V gene: TRBV6-5
CDR3 length: 12
CDR3 DNA: TGTGCCAGCAGCAACGGAGGATCACCCCTCCACTTT
CDR3 protein: CASSNGGSPLHF

clone size: NA
J gene: TRBJ2-4
D gene: TRBD1
V gene: TRBV24-1
CDR3 length: 15
CDR3 DNA: TGTGCCACCAGTGACATGACAGGGGGAGATGACATTCAGTACTTC
CDR3 protein: CATSDMTGGDDIQYF

clone size: NA
J gene: TRBJ2-1
D gene: NA
V gene: TRBV28
CDR3 length: 15
CDR3 DNA: TGTGCCAGCAGTTCCCCCTCACGACAGAACAATGAGCAGTTCTTC
CDR3 protein: CASSSPSRQNNEQFF

clone size: once
J gene: TRBJ2-4
D gene: NA
V gene: TRBV11-3
CDR3 length: 17
CDR3 DNA: TGTGCCAGCAGCTTAGATGGGGCAATCGCAACGGAAAACATTCAGTACTTC
CDR3 protein: CASSLDGAIATENIQYF

clone size: NA
J gene: TRBJ2-1
D gene: NA
V gene: TRBV5-1
CDR3 length: 18
CDR3 DNA: TGCGCCAGCAGCTTGGCCGGGCCGGGGGATAGGGCTAGCAATGAGCAGTTCTTC
CDR3 protein: CASSLAGPGDRASNEQFF

clone size: once
J gene: TRBJ1-1
D gene: NA
V gene: TRBV7-9
CDR3 length: 14
CDR3 DNA: TGTGCCAGCAGCTTGAGTCGGTCGGACACTGAAGCTTTCTTT
CDR3 protein: CASSLSRSDTEAFF

clone size: NA
J gene: TRBJ1-5
D gene: TRBD1
V gene: TRBV28
CDR3 length: 17
CDR3 DNA: TGTGCCAGCAGTTTAGGTGTCGGGACAGGGAGTTTGTATCCCCAGCATTTT
CDR3 protein: CASSLGVGTGSLYPQHF

clone size: NA
J gene: TRBJ2-1
D gene: TRBD2
V gene: TRBV4-2
CDR3 length: 16
CDR3 DNA: TGTGCCAGCAGCCAAGACGGGACTAGCGGGAGCTATGAGCAGTTCTTC
CDR3 protein: CASSQDGTSGSYEQFF

clone size: NA
J gene: TRBJ1-5
D gene: TRBD1
V gene: TRBV6-2/TRBV6-3
CDR3 length: 16
CDR3 DNA: TGTGCCAGCAGTTACCGTCCCAGGGGGCGAAATCAGCCCCAGCATTTT
CDR3 protein: CASSYRPRGRNQPQHF

clone size: NA
J gene: TRBJ2-5
D gene: NA
V gene: TRBV28
CDR3 length: 13
CDR3 DNA: TGTGCCAGCAGGAACCAGGACCAAGAGACCCAGTACTTC
CDR3 protein: CASRNQDQETQYF

clone size: once
J gene: TRBJ2-7
D gene: NA
V gene: TRBV18
CDR3 length: 13
CDR3 DNA: TGTGCCAGCTCCCCGAGGGTTCAATACGAGCAGTACTTC
CDR3 protein: CASSPRVQYEQYF

clone size: NA
J gene: TRBJ1-5
D gene: TRBD1
V gene: TRBV28
CDR3 length: 14
CDR3 DNA: TGTGCCAGCAGACCGACAGGGAGCAATCAGCCCCAGCATTTT
CDR3 protein: CASRPTGSNQPQHF

clone size: NA
J gene: TRBJ2-7
D gene: NA
V gene: TRBV4-1
CDR3 length: 15
CDR3 DNA: TGCGCCAGCAGCCTCAGCGGGACAGGAAACTACGAGCAGTACTTC
CDR3 protein: CASSLSGTGNYEQYF

clone size: NA
J gene: TRBJ2-7
D gene: TRBD1
V gene: TRBV9
CDR3 length: 16
CDR3 DNA: TGTGCCAGCTTTCATCAGGGGGCCATCGCATCTAACGAGCAGTACTTC
CDR3 protein: CASFHQGAIASNEQYF